The clone carrying this TCR beta chain was picked up one time. The data were obtained in a study of blood T cell repertoires in COVID-19. Study context: The analysed material was cDNA or gDNA that came from T cells, B-cell-depleted T cells, or PBMCs.

Germline V gene lookup returns CDR1 SNHLY and CDR2 FYNNEI. After removal of 5 bases from V and 6 bases from J, the junction contained 12 bases not matched to a gene. CDR3 length equals 15 residues. TCRdb's table, derived via immunoSEQ multiplex PCR, lists solely in-frame clones and lacks some. The sample yields fewer than 350,000 clones, roughly 93% seen once. Sequenced sample: PBMCs or T cells enriched from blood (not recorded which). This TCR derives from a woman aged 35 to 49 with acute COVID-19. This chain links TRBV2 with TRBJ1-2, with 7 bases matching TRBD1. CDR3 nucleotide sequence: TGTGCCAGCAGTACACTGACAGGGCCTCCTCATGGCTACACCTTC. It is translated as CASSTLTGPPHGYTF. The variable domain in full, completed from reference TRBV2 and TRBJ1-2, reads EPEVTQTPSHQVTQMGQEVILRCVPISNHLYFYWYRQILGQKVEFLVSFYNNEISEKSEIFDDQFSVERPDGSNFTLKIRSTKLEDSAMYFCASSTLTGPPHGYTFGSGTRLTVV.